The 20 T cell receptor beta chains in this list originate from one sample, sequenced in a study of T-cell reconstitution after alpha-beta-depleted transplantation in children (dated by TCRdb to about 2016). The sample's treatment or condition label, in plain terms: allogeneic hematopoietic cell transplantation with graft depleted of TCRalphabeta T cells and CD19 B cells. Preparation of the library involved PCR. Sequenced on an Illumina HiSeq 2500. TCR libraries were prepared with molecular barcoding, using unique molecular identifiers to normalize TCRbeta repertoire quantification. TCRdb reran the public reads through fastp at Q25 and MiXCR, keeping productive beta chains. Merged by CDR3 protein, the rows form single entries marked with the most common genes and DNA. This sample has 95,000 to 150,000 distinct CDR3 sequences in its table, and 20% to 25% of those were observed once. Jointly, the top ten make up about 11% of the sample.

This specimen was PBMCs, mostly from graft donor cells, taken 180 days after TCRalphabeta/CD19-depleted stem cell transplant. The receptors were sampled from a male patient between 2 and 10 years old who had a stem cell transplant for chronic granulomatous disease, so the T cells may come from the graft donor.

J is TRBJ2-7 and V is TRBV15, with D tentatively TRBD2 (7 bases). Germline V gene data show CDR1 as LNHNV and CDR2 as YYDKDF (reference sequence). Trimming removed 2 bases from V and 2 bases from J, with 19 bases in between. This CDR3 spans 17 amino acids. The CDR3 loop reads CATSRKKGGLGTYEQYF. In nucleotides, the CDR3 is TGTGCCACCAGCAGAAAAAAGGGGGGGCTCGGGACCTACGAGCAGTACTTC.

The chain couples TRBV20-1 to TRBJ2-1; 10 positions match TRBD2. Germline-derived CDR1 and CDR2 are DFQATT and SNEGSKA (reference sequence). This CDR3 is 16 amino acids long. V gave up 1 base and J gave up 6 bases; unmatched junction bases: 9. The CDR3, as DNA: TGCAGTGCTAGAGGGACTAGCGGAGGGGTGGCCAATGAGCAGTTCTTC. It yields the protein CSARGTSGGVANEQFF.

This clonotype was detected only a few times. The chain has TRBV5-6 and TRBJ2-7; D tentatively fits TRBD1 or TRBD2 (5 bases each). The ends were cut back, 3 bases at V and 3 bases at J, with 22 bases in the middle. The CDR3 extends over 17 amino acids. The V gene's germline CDR1 is SGHDT and CDR2 YYEEEE. CDR3 region: CASSYSSADTGNYEQYF. CDR3 bases: TGTGCCAGCAGCTATTCGTCGGCGGACACGGGGAACTACGAGCAGTACTTC.

This clonotype was seen a few times. The V and J genes are TRBV18 and TRBJ2-3; no reliable D call. With 3 bases removed from V and 1 base from J, the gap between germline ends came to 8 bases. The CDR3 has 14 amino acids. The germline V gene has CDR1 KGHSH and CDR2 LQKENI. DNA of the CDR3: TGTGCCAGCTCACCTCTAGAAGGCACAGATACGCAGTATTTT. Protein product: CASSPLEGTDTQYF.

This clonotype has at least ten counts. The rearrangement joins TRBV20-1 to TRBJ1-1; TRBD1 agrees at 7 bases. This CDR3 is built from 13 residues. Germline V gives CDR1 DFQATT, CDR2 SNEGSKA (reference sequence). The V segment lost 4 bases and the J segment 1 base; nucleotides outside the gene matches: 3. CDR3 loop: CSATRQGNTEAFF. The CDR3 region has the DNA TGCAGTGCTACCCGACAGGGGAACACTGAAGCTTTCTTT.

This clonotype was recorded a few times. The CDR3 loop is CASSSIYGEKLFF. Written as DNA, the CDR3 is TGTGCCAGCAGCTCGATCTACGGGGAAAAACTGTTTTTT. The J gene is TRBJ1-4, the V gene TRBV12-3 or TRBV12-4; D call uncertain. This CDR3 has 13 residues. Trimming took off 6 bases at V and 8 bases at J, with 13 bases between the two ends.

This chain uses TRBV7-9 with TRBJ2-1; D gene uncertain. The CDR3 loop spans 10 amino acids. Trimming removed 3 bases at V and 8 bases at J, with 2 bases between. CDR1 is SEHNR and CDR2 is FQNEAQ in the germline V gene (reference sequence). CDR3 sequence: CASSFHEQFF. The CDR3 DNA sequence: TGTGCCAGCAGCTTCCATGAGCAGTTCTTC.

The chain is built from TRBV20-1 and TRBJ2-4; perhaps TRBD2 as D (5 bases). CDR1 and CDR2 from the germline V gene are DFQATT and SNEGSKA (reference sequence). Trimming took 3 bases from V and 0 from J, leaving 12 bases between them. The CDR3 contains 15 residues. CDR3 in amino acids: CSARQRGLAKNIQYF. CDR3 nucleotide sequence: TGCAGTGCTAGGCAGCGAGGACTAGCCAAAAACATTCAGTACTTC.

Only a few counts were recorded for this clonotype. V usage is TRBV5-4 and J usage is TRBJ2-5; possible D gene TRBD1, 6 bases. The CDR3 sequence is 15 residues long. CDR1 and CDR2 from the germline V gene are SGHNT and YYREEE (reference sequence). Between the trimmed V and J ends, which lost 1 base and 5 bases, there was a span of 15 bases. CDR3 nucleotides: TGTGCCAGCAGCTTGCCAGGGGCTTTGCGGGAGACCCAGTACTTC. Its protein product is CASSLPGALRETQYF. Together with reference TRBV5-4 and TRBJ2-5, the CDR3 gives the full variable domain: ETGVTQSPTHLIKTRGQQVTLRCSSQSGHNTVSWYQQALGQGPQFIFQYYREEENGRGNFPPRFSGLQFPNYSSELNVNALELDDSALYLCASSLPGALRETQYFGPGTRLLVL.

This chain uses TRBV7-8 with TRBJ2-2, with 15 bases that match TRBD2. In germline, CDR1 is SGHVS, CDR2 FQNEAQ. This CDR3 contains 18 residues. V dropped 5 bases and J dropped 2; count of bases not matched to a gene: 6. CDR3 in amino acids: CASSPGTSGRYNTGELFF. In DNA form, the CDR3 reads TGTGCCAGCAGCCCCGGGACTAGCGGGAGGTACAACACCGGGGAGCTGTTTTTT.

This clonotype was counted between two and nine times. The rearrangement joins TRBV7-2 to TRBJ2-1; TRBD1 matches at 7 bases. Germline CDR1 is SGHTA and CDR2 is FQGNSA. CDR3 length: 17 amino acids. The junction had 16 bases not matched to a gene; V was cut back by 5 bases and J by 6 bases. In nucleotides, the CDR3 is TGTGCCAGCAGCAAACAGGGGACCCGTCAATTGGGCAATGAGCAGTTCTTC. Translating it yields CASSKQGTRQLGNEQFF. Using reference TRBV7-2 and TRBJ2-1 for the parts outside the CDR3, the full variable domain is GAGVSQSPSNKVTEKGKDVELRCDPISGHTALYWYRQSLGQGLEFLIYFQGNSAPDKSGLPSDRFSAERTGGSVSTLTIQRTQQEDSAVYLCASSKQGTRQLGNEQFFGPGTRLTVL.

This clonotype was seen ten or more times. The rearrangement joins TRBV5-4 to TRBJ1-2; D is undetermined. Trimming took off 2 bases at V and 4 bases at J, with 9 bases between the two ends. Germline lookup yields CDR1 SGHNT and CDR2 YYREEE (reference sequence). CDR3 length: 13 residues. The CDR3 sequence is CASSLILFYGYTF. The CDR3 nucleotides are TGTGCCAGCAGCTTAATCCTCTTCTATGGCTACACCTTC.

The chain has TRBV20-1 and TRBJ1-1; D is uncertain. Germline V gene lookup returns CDR1 DFQATT and CDR2 SNEGSKA (reference sequence). This CDR3 contains 12 residues. V shed 2 bases and J shed 3 bases, with 7 bases lying between them. The CDR3 bases are TGCAGTGCTAGAAGACGGGACACTGAAGCTTTCTTT. Protein sequence: CSARRRDTEAFF.

This clonotype was seen many times. J is TRBJ2-5 and V is TRBV20-1; D tentatively reads TRBD1 or TRBD2 (5 bases each). The V gene's germline CDR1 is DFQATT and CDR2 SNEGSKA (reference sequence). Trimming cost V 5 bases and J 0 bases, with 28 bases left between them. This CDR3 is built from 19 residues. This chain's CDR3 is CSAQLRDPLQWEYQETQYF. The CDR3 nucleotides read TGCAGTGCTCAACTCCGGGACCCTCTTCAATGGGAATACCAAGAGACCCAGTACTTC.

The J gene is TRBJ1-1, the V gene TRBV15; D is unresolved. V lost 3 bases, J lost 0 bases, and 11 bases lay in between. Germline V lookup: CDR1 LNHNV, CDR2 YYDKDF (reference sequence). The CDR3 runs to 15 residues. The CDR3 sequence is CATSSEWGMNTEAFF. CDR3 sequence (DNA): TGTGCCACCAGCAGCGAATGGGGAATGAACACTGAAGCTTTCTTT.

This clonotype was found many times. The chain has TRBV5-6 and TRBJ2-7, with 8 positions matching TRBD1. The germline V gene encodes CDR1 SGHDT and CDR2 YYEEEE. The J segment lost 2 bases and the V segment lost 4 bases, leaving 5 bases of the junction unmatched. The CDR3 consists of 14 residues. CDR3 DNA: TGTGCCAGCAGCCTGACAGGGGTTACCTACGAGCAGTACTTC. It is translated as CASSLTGVTYEQYF.

This clonotype was recorded many times. DNA for the CDR3: TGCAGTGCTAGAGTGCTAGCGGGAGTTCGGGAGCAGTTCTTC. It encodes CSARVLAGVREQFF. This sequence joins TRBV20-1 and TRBJ2-1, with 10 bases that match TRBD2. Per the germline V gene, CDR1 is DFQATT and CDR2 is SNEGSKA (reference sequence). This CDR3 is 14 amino acids long. Trimming removed 1 base from V and 10 bases from J; junction bases left unmatched: 7.

This clonotype showed up just a few times. The rearrangement links TRBV6-5 to TRBJ2-7; D perhaps matches TRBD1 (6 bases). This CDR3 comprises 14 residues. V was clipped by 0 bases and J by 5 bases, with 11 bases between them. The germline CDR1 and CDR2 sequences are MNHEY and SVGAGI. The CDR3 loop is CASSYSGAIDEQYF. The CDR3, as DNA: TGTGCCAGCAGTTACTCGGGGGCGATTGACGAGCAGTACTTC.

This clonotype was found many times. This chain uses TRBV10-3 with TRBJ1-5; D is undetermined. Between the trimmed V and J ends, which lost 0 bases and 7 bases, there was a span of 13 bases. This CDR3 is 15 amino acids long. CDR1 is ENHRY, CDR2 SYGVKD, per germline. CDR3 loop: CAISESGTAFQPQHF. The CDR3 DNA is TGTGCCATCAGTGAGTCCGGCACGGCTTTCCAGCCCCAGCATTTT.

This rearrangement joins TRBV19 to TRBJ2-3, with D perhaps matching TRBD2 (5 bases). This CDR3 region has 13 residues. V lost 5 bases and J 6 bases, leaving 12 bases between the germline ends. Germline CDR1 reads LNHDA; CDR2 reads SQIVND (reference sequence). The CDR3 nucleotides read TGTGCCAGTAGTCCCCTTCCGGGGGATACGCAGTATTTT. Protein sequence: CASSPLPGDTQYF.